Below, 32 T cell receptor beta chains from the same sample are listed, as sequenced in a study of CXCR3-negative and CXCR3-positive naive CD8 T cells. The libraries of TRB cDNA were prepared using 5' RACE with UMI labels. From its re-call of the 5' RACE reads, TCRdb lists each CDR3 protein once, without DNA. The table lists more than 50,000 distinct CDR3 sequences. Sequencing input: naive CXCR3- CD8+ T cells from blood. Specified subset: CD45RO-CCR7+CD27+CD95- naive CD8+ T cells lacking CXCR3 (TNR3-). These receptors originate from a human donor in good health. Some clones in this sample may be carry-over from other donors' samples.

The chain's CDR3 is CASNRLAGENTGELFF. V is TRBV28 and J is TRBJ2-2; TCRdb picks TRBD2, but there is no DNA to check that call. There are 16 residues in the CDR3. Germline V gene data show CDR1 as MDHEN and CDR2 as SYDVKM.

The rearrangement uses TRBV7-6 and TRBJ2-7; without DNA, the TCRdb call of TRBD2 cannot be checked. The CDR3 runs 14 residues. Looked up from germline, CDR1 is SGHVS and CDR2 is FNYEAQ. The CDR3 loop is CASSTTGGTGEQYF.

V and J are TRBV27 and TRBJ2-1; no DNA is available, so the TRBD2 call from TCRdb remains unchecked. The germline gives CDR1 MNHEY, CDR2 SMNVEV (reference sequence). This CDR3 comprises 17 residues. CDR3 loop: CASSSALGGSSYNEQFF.

The J gene is TRBJ1-6, the V gene TRBV5-1; the D call from TCRdb, TRBD1, cannot be confirmed without DNA. This CDR3 spans 16 amino acids. Germline CDR1 reads SGHRS; CDR2 reads YFSETQ. This chain's CDR3 is CASSLTSAGANSPLHF.

The chain combines TRBV13 with TRBJ2-3; TCRdb outputs TRBD1, but without DNA this stays unchecked. Germline CDR1 reads PRHDT; CDR2 reads FYEKMQ (reference sequence). The length of the CDR3 is 12 residues. This CDR3 reads CASSPRGDTQYF.

The chain carries TRBV5-1 and TRBJ2-3; TCRdb gives TRBD2 as the D gene, but with no DNA this cannot be confirmed. The CDR3 is 18 amino acids. CDR1 is SGHRS and CDR2 is YFSETQ in the germline V gene. CDR3: CASSLLFAGGSSTDTQYF. The entire variable domain, with the rest obtained from reference TRBV5-1 and TRBJ2-3, is as follows: KAGVTQTPRYLIKTRGQQVTLSCSPISGHRSVSWYQQTPGQGLQFLFEYFSETQRNKGNFPGRFSGRQFSNSRSEMNVSTLELGDSALYLCASSLLFAGGSSTDTQYFGPGTRLTVL.

This chain uses TRBV5-1 with TRBJ2-1; TCRdb lists TRBD2, though no DNA is available to test this call. Per the germline V gene, CDR1 is SGHRS and CDR2 is YFSETQ. This CDR3 is 14 amino acids long. The CDR3 loop is CASSPQGLYNEQFF.

J is TRBJ2-2 and V is TRBV20-1. Germline lookup yields CDR1 DFQATT and CDR2 SNEGSKA (reference sequence). This CDR3 is built from 14 residues. The CDR3 here is CSAVDGYNTGELFF.

This chain connects TRBV5-1 to TRBJ1-1; the TRBD1 assignment by TCRdb is unverifiable without DNA. The CDR3 covers 14 residues. Germline V lookup: CDR1 SGHRS, CDR2 YFSETQ. The CDR3 sequence is CASSFTGVNTEAFF.

The chain combines TRBV20-1 with TRBJ2-7; the TCRdb D gene call, TRBD2, has no DNA to confirm it. Per germline, CDR1 DFQATT and CDR2 SNEGSKA (reference sequence). This CDR3 contains 14 residues. The CDR3 reads CSARDPTSGYEQYF.

The V call is TRBV14, the J call TRBJ1-3; absent DNA, TCRdb's TRBD1 call cannot be checked. CDR1 SGHDN and CDR2 FVKESK come from the germline V gene. This CDR3 region has 18 residues. The CDR3 region is CASSQGRTGITSGNTIYF.

V is TRBV4-1 and J is TRBJ2-5; the TCRdb D gene call, TRBD1, has no DNA to confirm it. The CDR3 totals 15 residues. CDR1 and CDR2 from the germline V gene are MGHRA and YSYEKL. The CDR3 sequence: CASSQSPRPGETQYF.

V is TRBV6-4 and J is TRBJ2-2. Germline CDR1 is MRHNA and CDR2 is SNTAGT. The CDR3 sequence is 16 residues long. The CDR3 reads CASSDSWRADTGELFF.

The chain has TRBV12-3 or TRBV12-4 and TRBJ1-2. This CDR3 region has 13 residues. The CDR3 sequence: CASSFGVTKGYTF.

CDR3 loop: CASSLTSSGSYNEQFF. The chain couples TRBV6-2 or TRBV6-3 to TRBJ2-1; TCRdb proposes TRBD2, but this gene call is untestable without DNA. Germline V gene lookup returns CDR1 MNHEY and CDR2 SVGEGT. The CDR3 consists of 16 residues.

The chain is built from TRBV28 and TRBJ2-7; the TCRdb call, TRBD1, lacks DNA for checking. The length of the CDR3 is 13 residues. CDR1 and CDR2 (germline): MDHEN, SYDVKM. CDR3 sequence: CASSPSPGYEQYF.

This chain joins TRBV4-1 and TRBJ2-1; TCRdb's D call, TRBD2, is unchecked because there is no DNA. The CDR3 contains 18 residues. CDR1 and CDR2 (germline): MGHRA, YSYEKL. The CDR3 here is CASSQESGEEFPYNEQFF.

The gene calls are TRBV7-2 and TRBJ2-1; the TCRdb D gene call, TRBD1, has no DNA to confirm it. The CDR3 runs to 13 residues. Per germline, CDR1 SGHTA and CDR2 FQGNSA. CDR3 region: CASRMGRYNEQFF. Full variable domain (outside the CDR3, taken from reference TRBV7-2 and TRBJ2-1): GAGVSQSPSNKVTEKGKDVELRCDPISGHTALYWYRQSLGQGLEFLIYFQGNSAPDKSGLPSDRFSAERTGGSVSTLTIQRTQQEDSAVYLCASRMGRYNEQFFGPGTRLTVL.

This rearrangement joins TRBV11-3 to TRBJ2-2; the D call of TRBD1 rests on TCRdb alone, since no DNA is present to check it. Germline V gene sequence: CDR1 SGHNT, CDR2 YENEEA. The CDR3 has 15 residues. The CDR3 reads CASSQGTGGIGELFF.

This chain connects TRBV7-6 to TRBJ2-5; TCRdb picks TRBD2, but there is no DNA to check that call. This CDR3 region has 15 residues. Germline loops: CDR1 SGHVS, CDR2 FNYEAQ. The CDR3 is CASSPLPSGKETQYF. The variable domain in full, with the rest retrieved from reference TRBV7-6 and TRBJ2-5, is GAGVSQSPRYKVTKRGQDVALRCDPISGHVSLYWYRQALGQGPEFLTYFNYEAQQDKSGLPNDRFSAERPEGSISTLTIQRTEQRDSAMYRCASSPLPSGKETQYFGPGTRLLVL.

The CDR3 region is CASSSGLAGPYEQYF. The V call is TRBV7-2, the J call TRBJ2-7; the D call from TCRdb, TRBD2, cannot be confirmed without DNA. This CDR3 comprises 15 residues. Germline V CDR1 and CDR2: SGHTA, FQGNSA.

The chain couples TRBV2 to TRBJ2-7; checking the TCRdb D call of TRBD1 is not possible without DNA. CDR3 length: 14 residues. Germline V gives CDR1 SNHLY, CDR2 FYNNEI. The CDR3 loop is CASSDGTDFYEQYF.

The chain links TRBV10-3 to TRBJ1-1. Looked up from germline, CDR1 is ENHRY and CDR2 is SYGVKD. The CDR3 totals 14 residues. CDR3 amino acids: CAISDLIPNTEAFF.

This sequence joins TRBV10-3 and TRBJ2-3; lacking DNA, the TRBD1 call made by TCRdb goes unchecked. The V gene's germline CDR1 is ENHRY and CDR2 SYGVKD. This CDR3 has 12 amino acids. Here the CDR3 reads CAISDQGDTQYF.

The chain employs TRBV9 and TRBJ1-5. CDR3 length: 14 amino acids. The germline CDR1 and CDR2 sequences are SGDLS and YYNGEE. The CDR3 spells CASSPSGDNQPQHF. The full variable domain, in which reference TRBV9 and TRBJ1-5 provide the parts outside the CDR3, is DSGVTQTPKHLITATGQRVTLRCSPRSGDLSVYWYQQSLDQGLQFLIQYYNGEERAKGNILERFSAQQFPDLHSELNLSSLELGDSALYFCASSPSGDNQPQHFGDGTRLSIL.

CDR3: CSVLVGGQAGELFF. The gene calls are TRBV29-1 and TRBJ2-2; TCRdb returns TRBD2, unconfirmable since there is no DNA. CDR3 size: 14 residues. Germline V gives CDR1 SQVTM, CDR2 ANQGSEA.

The V gene is TRBV5-1, the J gene TRBJ1-2; TCRdb selects TRBD1, and the lack of DNA leaves this call unchecked. The CDR3 spans 16 residues. Germline-derived CDR1 and CDR2 are SGHRS and YFSETQ. The CDR3 here is CASSSSSDRAEDGYTF.

The rearrangement uses TRBV27 and TRBJ1-2; TCRdb's D call of TRBD1 is untestable without DNA. CDR3 length equals 14 residues. Germline V lookup: CDR1 MNHEY, CDR2 SMNVEV (reference sequence). The CDR3 sequence: CASSTGTGGSGYTF.

V and J are TRBV6-5 and TRBJ2-2. The CDR3 runs 15 residues. CDR1 is MNHEY, CDR2 SVGAGI, per germline. The CDR3 sequence is CASSYSGQITGELFF.

The rearrangement joins TRBV7-9 to TRBJ2-7; TCRdb picks TRBD1, but there is no DNA to check that call. From germline, CDR1 is SEHNR and CDR2 FQNEAQ (reference sequence). There are 13 residues in the CDR3. Here the CDR3 reads CASSIGTGDEQYF.

The V and J genes are TRBV21-1 and TRBJ1-4; as DNA is missing, the TRBD1 call by TCRdb cannot be tested. TRBV21-1 is termed a pseudogene. This CDR3 is built from 18 residues. The CDR3 sequence is CASSKRGRGRTANEKLFF.

The rearrangement joins TRBV4-3 to TRBJ2-3; TCRdb selects TRBD2, and the lack of DNA leaves this call unchecked. Germline CDR1 is LGHNA and CDR2 is YSLEER. This CDR3 has 14 amino acids. CDR3 loop: CASSQKTSVDTQYF.